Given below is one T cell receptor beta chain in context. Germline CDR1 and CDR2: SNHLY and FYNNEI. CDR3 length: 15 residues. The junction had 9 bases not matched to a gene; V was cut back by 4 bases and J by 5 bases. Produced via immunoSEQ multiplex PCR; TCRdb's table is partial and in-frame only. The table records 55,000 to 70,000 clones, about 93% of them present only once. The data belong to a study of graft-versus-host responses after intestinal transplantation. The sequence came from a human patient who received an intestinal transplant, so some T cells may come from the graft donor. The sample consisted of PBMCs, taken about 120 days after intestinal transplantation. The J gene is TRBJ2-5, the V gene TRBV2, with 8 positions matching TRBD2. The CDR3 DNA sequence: TGTGCCAGCAGTGCAGAGCGGGGGCTTAGGGAGACCCAGTACTTC. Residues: CASSAERGLRETQYF.